This TCR beta chain derives from a study of blood T cell repertoires in COVID-19. Study at large: Samples of COVID-19 (acute and convalescent) were obtained from the United States, Italy and Spain. Sources were T cells, B-cell-depleted T cells, or PBMCs; the material itself was cDNA or gDNA.

In the original analysis: Estimated nucleated cell counts came from reference gene primer amplification. TCRdb's copy holds only in-frame clones and misses some; the assay was immunoSEQ multiplex PCR. For V, J and clone size, that table is used; D and trimming come from the DNA. The sample lists fewer than 200,000 clones; roughly 83% were seen once. Comment on this clone: This CDR3 is also generated by other DNA sequences in the sample.

The CDR3 is made up of 15 amino acids. V was pared by 2 bases and J by 3 bases, with 3 bases of the junction left unmatched. Germline V gives CDR1 LNHDA, CDR2 SQIVND (reference sequence). V gene TRBV19 combines with J gene TRBJ2-7; 11 nucleotides match TRBD1. Sequencing input: peripheral blood. The receptor comes from a human donor in a cohort sampled during active COVID-19. The chain's CDR3 is CASSIRDRGNYEQYF. The CDR3 DNA is TGTGCCAGTAGTATACGGGACAGGGGGAACTACGAGCAGTACTTC.